The 26 T cell receptor beta chains listed next were all sequenced from one sample in a study of human T cells and chemical hapten exposure. The time point: pre-sensitization, week 0. The treatment: therapeutic diphenylcyclopropenone sensitization with weekly scalp DPC. TCRdb re-called the RACE reads through MiXCR, storing one row per CDR3 protein. The sample consists of fewer than 150,000 distinct CDR3 sequences, 13% of them appearing once. Sequencing was performed on whole blood, taken in connection with sensitization to the hapten diphenylcyclopropenone (DPC). The receptors originated from a woman aged 18 to 35 with alopecia areata. Some clones in this sample may be carry-over from other donors' samples.

There are a few counts of this clonotype. This chain joins TRBV4-3 and TRBJ2-2; the D is unclear. The germline V gene has CDR1 LGHNA and CDR2 YSLEER. Trimming left V 3 bases short and J 1 base short, with 9 bases between. The CDR3 length is 15 residues. The CDR3 DNA sequence: TGCGCCAGCAGCCAGTCTACACTGAACACCGGGGAGCTGTTTTTT. Encoded protein: CASSQSTLNTGELFF.

A few counts support this clonotype. The rearrangement links TRBV3-1 to TRBJ1-5; 10 bases are shared with TRBD1. This CDR3 contains 14 residues. Trimming removed 4 bases from V and 9 bases from J; junction bases left unmatched: 6. CDR1 and CDR2 (germline): LGHDT, YNNKEL (reference sequence). CDR3 loop: CASSRRDRGSPQHF. The CDR3 DNA follows: TGTGCCAGCAGCCGGCGGGACAGGGGTTCGCCCCAGCATTTT.

The chain employs TRBV29-1 and TRBJ2-1, with 8 bases matching TRBD2. Trimming removed 8 bases from V and 2 bases from J; junction bases left unmatched: 11. Per germline, CDR1 SQVTM and CDR2 ANQGSEA. This CDR3 is 15 amino acids long. DNA for the CDR3: TGCAGCTCCCGGGGGGGGCAGGGGCCCTACAATGAGCAGTTCTTC. Protein: CSSRGGQGPYNEQFF.

This clonotype was counted between two and nine times. The chain links TRBV6-4 to TRBJ2-2; D gene ambiguous. Germline values: CDR1 MRHNA, CDR2 SNTAGT. The CDR3 has 14 residues. V was clipped by 4 bases and J by 0 bases, with 6 bases between them. In DNA, the CDR3 is TGTGCCAGCAGTGTGGGGTCGAACACCGGGGAGCTGTTTTTT. It specifies CASSVGSNTGELFF.

This clonotype occurred a few times. The J gene is TRBJ1-5, the V gene TRBV7-9; TRBD1 matches 7 bases. This CDR3 comprises 17 residues. V lost 7 bases, J lost 4 bases, and 16 bases stayed unmatched. CDR1 is SEHNR, CDR2 FQNEAQ, per germline (reference sequence). This chain's CDR3 is CASTITGGPGQNQPQHF. CDR3 coding DNA: TGTGCCAGCACCATCACCGGGGGCCCGGGACAGAATCAGCCCCAGCATTTT.

This clonotype occurred many times. CDR3 protein: CASSTVVGTDTQYF. The CDR3 DNA reads as TGTGCCAGCAGCACCGTGGTGGGCACAGATACGCAGTATTTT. This chain links TRBV5-5 with TRBJ2-3; D gene uncertain. Trimming cost V 4 bases and J 1 base, with 10 bases left between them. The CDR3 sequence is 14 residues long. Looked up from germline, CDR1 is SGHKS and CDR2 is YYEKEE (reference sequence). Based on the CDR3 plus reference TRBV5-5 and TRBJ2-3, the full variable domain is DAGVTQSPTHLIKTRGQQVTLRCSPISGHKSVSWYQQVLGQGPQFIFQYYEKEERGRGNFPDRFSARQFPNYSSELNVNALLLGDSALYLCASSTVVGTDTQYFGPGTRLTVL.

This clonotype was recorded a few times. The rearrangement links TRBV6-2 or TRBV6-3 to TRBJ2-3; D is uncertain. This CDR3 contains 13 residues. V was shortened by 7 bases and J by 10 bases, with 18 bases between the two germline ends. CDR1 and CDR2 from the germline V gene are MNHEY and SVGEGT. This CDR3 reads CASTLSPPGSQYF. In DNA form, the CDR3 reads TGTGCCAGCACCCTCTCCCCACCCGGGTCGCAGTATTTT.

This clonotype came up a few times. The gene calls are TRBV7-6 and TRBJ1-2; D unclear. V was cut by 8 bases and J by 4 bases, with 8 bases left in between. Germline CDR1 and CDR2: SGHVS and FNYEAQ. This CDR3 region has 11 residues. The CDR3 protein is CASGYTYGYTF. The CDR3 DNA reads as TGTGCCAGCGGGTACACCTATGGCTACACCTTC.

This clonotype was counted only a few times. The V call is TRBV7-8, the J call TRBJ2-5; D perhaps matches TRBD2 (6 bases). Deletions cut 4 bases from V and 5 bases from J, with 14 bases between. The CDR3 length is 14 residues. The germline CDR1 and CDR2 sequences are SGHVS and FQNEAQ. The CDR3 loop is CASSYRRGKETQYF. The CDR3 DNA is TGTGCCAGCAGCTACAGACGGGGGAAGGAGACCCAGTACTTC.

This clonotype was seen ten or more times. V usage is TRBV28 and J usage is TRBJ2-1; D may be TRBD2 (5 bases). The CDR3 is made up of 19 amino acids. The V and J ends lost 5 bases and 4 bases respectively, with 27 bases between them. Per germline, CDR1 MDHEN and CDR2 SYDVKM. The CDR3 DNA is TGTGCCAGCAGTCGACATTGGGGTTCCCACGAACCGGGGTACAATGAGCAGTTCTTC. Amino acids: CASSRHWGSHEPGYNEQFF.

The CDR3 spells CAISDSGTGVTEAFF. DNA for the CDR3: TGTGCCATCAGTGACTCCGGGACAGGGGTTACTGAAGCTTTCTTT. The chain couples TRBV10-3 to TRBJ1-1, with 10 nucleotides matching TRBD1. CDR3 length: 15 amino acids. The V gene end was trimmed by 3 bases and the J gene end by 5 bases; junction bases not matched to a gene: 6. Germline CDR1 and CDR2: ENHRY and SYGVKD.

This clonotype was recorded a few times. This chain links TRBV20-1 with TRBJ2-3; perhaps TRBD2 as D (6 bases). The CDR3 covers 15 residues. Germline CDR1 DFQATT, CDR2 SNEGSKA (reference sequence). Between the trimmed V and J ends, which lost 4 bases and 0 bases, there was a span of 14 bases. Here the CDR3 reads CSATPRGLSTDTQYF. In DNA, the CDR3 is TGCAGTGCTACCCCACGAGGACTAAGCACAGATACGCAGTATTTT.

This clonotype ranks as medium-sized. The chain combines TRBV11-3 with TRBJ2-2; a possible D gene is TRBD2 (6 bases). CDR1 and CDR2 (germline): SGHNT, YENEEA. With 2 bases removed from V and 5 bases from J, the gap between germline ends came to 6 bases. The CDR3 is 13 residues long. CDR3 nucleotides: TGTGCCAGCAGCTTACGGGAGACCGGGGAGCTGTTTTTT. Its translation is CASSLRETGELFF.

The table lists this clonotype with a few counts. V and J are TRBV7-6 and TRBJ2-5; possible D gene TRBD2, 6 bases. The CDR3 spans 15 residues. CDR1 SGHVS and CDR2 FNYEAQ come from the germline V gene. V lost 5 bases and J 2 bases, leaving 15 bases between the germline ends. CDR3 nucleotides: TGTGCCAGCAGCGAAAGAGTAGGAGGGCAAGAGACCCAGTACTTC. It specifies CASSERVGGQETQYF.

Points on this clonotype: One end of the junction does not line up with germline, which may come from a read error. The chain links TRBV15 to TRBJ1-5; D is unresolved. There are 12 residues in the CDR3. Per the germline V gene, CDR1 is LNHNV and CDR2 is YYDKDF (reference sequence). DNA of the CDR3: TGTGTCACCGCTACAAGCAATCAGCCCCAGCATTTT. It translates to CVTATSNQPQHF. The complete variable domain, with remaining parts taken from reference TRBV15 and TRBJ1-5, reads DAMVIQNPRYQVTQFGKPVTLSCSQTLNHNVMYWYQQKSSQAPKLLFHYYDKDFNNEADTPDNFQSRRPNTSFCFLDIRSPGLGDTAMYLCVTATSNQPQHFGDGTRLSIL.

This clonotype was counted between two and nine times. This chain links TRBV6-5 with TRBJ1-4; D uncertain. Germline CDR1 and CDR2: MNHEY and SVGAGI. There are 13 residues in the CDR3. Trimming left V 4 bases short and J 5 bases short, with 8 bases between. The CDR3 protein is CASSSRRNEKLFF. The CDR3 DNA sequence: TGTGCCAGCAGTTCGAGACGGAATGAAAAACTGTTTTTT.

V gene TRBV6-5 combines with J gene TRBJ1-1; D is possibly TRBD1 (6 bases). CDR1 and CDR2 from the germline V gene are MNHEY and SVGAGI. This CDR3 contains 13 residues. V gave up 5 bases and J gave up 3 bases, with 10 bases separating them. CDR3 sequence reads: CASSTQGYTEAFF. The CDR3 DNA follows: TGTGCCAGCAGTACACAGGGTTACACTGAAGCTTTCTTT.

The chain uses TRBV13 and TRBJ1-4; D is ambiguous. Germline values: CDR1 PRHDT, CDR2 FYEKMQ (reference sequence). The CDR3 sequence is 14 residues long. V shed 4 bases and J shed 8 bases, with 14 bases lying between them. CDR3 DNA sequence: TGTGCCAGCAGCTCCCGGATATATCGAGAAAAACTGTTTTTT. Translated, it gives CASSSRIYREKLFF.

The chain joins TRBV7-9 to TRBJ1-1; D not resolved. Germline CDR1 SEHNR, CDR2 FQNEAQ (reference sequence). CDR3 length: 16 residues. Trimming pared 5 bases from V and 3 bases from J, leaving 19 bases between. CDR3 nucleotides: TGTGCCAGCAGCCCTATGTGGTTGGAAGACTACACTGAAGCTTTCTTT. Translating it yields CASSPMWLEDYTEAFF.

The chain uses TRBV11-2 and TRBJ1-1; possibly TRBD1 for D (5 bases). CDR1 is SGHAT and CDR2 is FQNNGV in the germline V gene. V was shortened by 0 bases and J by 7 bases, with 18 bases between the two germline ends. The CDR3 runs to 16 residues. The chain's CDR3 is CASSLDRMVGTVEAFF. DNA for the CDR3: TGTGCCAGCAGCTTAGATCGTATGGTGGGGACGGTTGAAGCTTTCTTT.

The table lists this clonotype with a few counts. The chain couples TRBV7-8 to TRBJ2-1; 7 bases map to TRBD1. V was pared by 5 bases and J by 0 bases, with 10 bases of the junction left unmatched. The CDR3 has 17 amino acids. Looked up from germline, CDR1 is SGHVS and CDR2 is FQNEAQ. The CDR3 DNA reads as TGTGCCAGCAGCCGCTCAGGACAGGTTAGCTCCTACAATGAGCAGTTCTTC. It translates to CASSRSGQVSSYNEQFF.

This clonotype was seen ten or more times. This rearrangement joins TRBV10-3 to TRBJ1-1; tentative D call: TRBD1 (5 bases). Trimming removed 3 bases at V and 3 bases at J, with 14 bases between. Germline CDR1 ENHRY, CDR2 SYGVKD. This CDR3 is 15 amino acids long. CDR3: CAISDSGTLYTEAFF. Written as DNA, the CDR3 is TGTGCCATCAGTGATAGTGGGACTCTCTACACTGAAGCTTTCTTT.

This clonotype was observed a handful of times. J is TRBJ2-3 and V is TRBV7-2; a possible D gene is TRBD2 (5 bases). The CDR3 totals 17 residues. Germline CDR1 SGHTA, CDR2 FQGNSA. V gave up 5 bases and J gave up 0 bases, with 18 bases separating them. CDR3 DNA: TGTGCCAGCAGCCTAAGGTTCGGGGTGGAGAGCACAGATACGCAGTATTTT. Translated: CASSLRFGVESTDTQYF.

This rearrangement joins TRBV20-1 to TRBJ2-1; D is possibly TRBD1 (7 bases). The CDR3 has 14 residues. The germline gives CDR1 DFQATT, CDR2 SNEGSKA (reference sequence). V dropped 3 bases and J dropped 5 bases, with 14 bases sitting between them. For the CDR3, the DNA is TGCAGTGCTAGGCAGGGGGGCACCGACAATGAGCAGTTCTTC. Translating it yields CSARQGGTDNEQFF.

This clonotype was recorded many times. The chain is built from TRBV15 and TRBJ1-1; 8 bases align to TRBD1. The CDR3 totals 15 residues. The germline gives CDR1 LNHNV, CDR2 YYDKDF (reference sequence). Germline trimming cut 5 bases from V and 4 bases from J; bases unmatched to any gene: 9. This CDR3 reads CATSPRRTGFTEAFF. In nucleotides, the CDR3 is TGTGCCACCAGCCCGCGCCGGACAGGGTTCACTGAAGCTTTCTTT.

The J gene is TRBJ2-3, the V gene TRBV2; D is uncertain. Trimming stripped 8 bases from V and 4 bases from J, with 7 bases between. In germline, CDR1 is SNHLY, CDR2 FYNNEI. The CDR3 sequence is 11 residues long. The CDR3 protein is CASPRSDTQYF. CDR3 nucleotides: TGTGCCAGCCCCCGGTCAGATACGCAGTATTTT.